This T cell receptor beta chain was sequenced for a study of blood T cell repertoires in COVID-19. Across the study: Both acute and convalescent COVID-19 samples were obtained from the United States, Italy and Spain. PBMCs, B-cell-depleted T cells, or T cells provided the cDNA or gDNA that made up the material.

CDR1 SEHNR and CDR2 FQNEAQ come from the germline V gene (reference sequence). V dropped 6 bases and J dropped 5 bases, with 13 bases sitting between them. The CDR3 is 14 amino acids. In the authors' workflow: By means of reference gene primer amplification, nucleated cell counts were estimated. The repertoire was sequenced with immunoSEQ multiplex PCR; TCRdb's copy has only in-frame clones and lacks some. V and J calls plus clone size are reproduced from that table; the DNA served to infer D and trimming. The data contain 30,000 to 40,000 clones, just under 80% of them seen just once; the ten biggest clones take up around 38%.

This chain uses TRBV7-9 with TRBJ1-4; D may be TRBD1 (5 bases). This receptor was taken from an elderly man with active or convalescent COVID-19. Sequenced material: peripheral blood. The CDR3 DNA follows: TGTGCCAGCAGTACAGGACATGTGAATGAAAAACTGTTTTTT. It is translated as CASSTGHVNEKLFF.